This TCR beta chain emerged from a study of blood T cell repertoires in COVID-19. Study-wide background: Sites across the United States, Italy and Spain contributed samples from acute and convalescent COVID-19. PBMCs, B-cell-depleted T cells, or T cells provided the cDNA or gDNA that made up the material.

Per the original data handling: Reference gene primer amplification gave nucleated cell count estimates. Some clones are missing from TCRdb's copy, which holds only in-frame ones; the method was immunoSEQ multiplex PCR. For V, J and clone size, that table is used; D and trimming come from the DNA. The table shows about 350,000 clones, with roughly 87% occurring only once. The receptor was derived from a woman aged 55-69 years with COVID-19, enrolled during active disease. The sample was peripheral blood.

The CDR3 sequence: CASSFWQGARDTQYF. CDR3 nucleotides: TGTGCCAGCAGTTTCTGGCAGGGGGCTCGGGATACGCAGTATTTT. This chain joins TRBV6-5 and TRBJ2-3; the match to TRBD1 covers 8 bases. After removal of 4 bases from V and 6 bases from J, the junction contained 9 bases not matched to a gene. Germline-derived CDR1 and CDR2 are MNHEY and SVGAGI. The CDR3 length is 15 residues.